These 23 T cell receptor beta chains came from one sample sequenced in a study of cytomegalovirus exposure and HLA in healthy donors. Using immunoSEQ multiplex PCR, the repertoire was profiled, and TCRdb retains in-frame clones only, with some absent. The sample includes 100,000 to 150,000 clones, about 96% of them seen just once. Material for sequencing was PBMCs. These receptors were collected from a young man in good health and CMV-seronegative.

This chain's CDR3 is CASSLGGRINQPQHF. The CDR3 DNA reads as TGTGCCAGCAGCTTAGGGGGGCGGATCAATCAGCCCCAGCATTTT. The chain joins TRBV7-2 to TRBJ1-5; D is possibly TRBD1 (6 bases). Between the trimmed V and J ends, which lost 1 base and 3 bases, there was a span of 10 bases. Germline-derived CDR1 and CDR2 are SGHTA and FQGNSA. The CDR3 has 15 amino acids.

The chain combines TRBV30 with TRBJ2-7; 13 nucleotides agree with TRBD2. Looked up from germline, CDR1 is GTSNPN and CDR2 is SVGIG (reference sequence). The length of the CDR3 is 15 residues. J lost 6 bases, V lost 0 bases, and 5 bases had no gene match. This CDR3 is CAWSVGLAGLREQYF. The CDR3 DNA is TGTGCCTGGAGTGTGGGACTAGCGGGACTTCGCGAGCAGTACTTC.

CDR3 sequence: CASSSGTPSSYEQYF. The CDR3, as DNA: TGTGCCAGCAGTTCCGGGACACCGAGCTCCTACGAGCAGTACTTC. This sequence joins TRBV6-5 and TRBJ2-7, with D tentatively TRBD1 (6 bases). The V gene lost 4 bases and the J gene lost 0 bases, with 13 bases spanning the gap. Germline V CDR1 and CDR2: MNHEY, SVGAGI. CDR3 size: 15 residues.

The V gene is TRBV7-3, the J gene TRBJ2-3; 9 bases line up with TRBD2. The CDR3 has 14 residues. Germline CDR1 is SGHTA and CDR2 is FQGTGA. V trimming: 2 bases; J trimming: 3 bases; junction bases outside the gene matches: 0. CDR3 DNA sequence: TGTGCCAGCAGCTTAGCGGGAGGGACAGATACGCAGTATTTT. Translation gives CASSLAGGTDTQYF. Full variable domain (remainder filled in from reference TRBV7-3 and TRBJ2-3): GAGVSQTPSNKVTEKGKYVELRCDPISGHTALYWYRQSLGQGPEFLIYFQGTGAADDSGLPNDRFFAVRPEGSVSTLKIQRTERGDSAVYLCASSLAGGTDTQYFGPGTRLTVL.

The J gene is TRBJ2-7, the V gene TRBV28, with 7 bases lining up with TRBD2. This CDR3 comprises 15 residues. The V gene end was trimmed by 2 bases and the J gene end by 3 bases; junction bases not matched to a gene: 7. Germline-derived CDR1 and CDR2 are MDHEN and SYDVKM. CDR3 coding DNA: TGTGCCAGCAGTTTAAGGGCTAGCGGCAACTACGAGCAGTACTTC. Its translation: CASSLRASGNYEQYF.

The chain is built from TRBV27 and TRBJ1-1; D is perhaps TRBD1 (6 bases). CDR3 size: 16 residues. Germline values: CDR1 MNHEY, CDR2 SMNVEV (reference sequence). V lost 5 bases to trimming and J lost 0 bases, with 16 bases between them. CDR3 sequence reads: CASSPNRDGVNTEAFF. The CDR3 nucleotides are TGTGCCAGCAGTCCTAACAGGGACGGGGTGAACACTGAAGCTTTCTTT.

The CDR3 region has the DNA TGTGCCAGCACCGAATCTGGACTAGCGGCCTACAATGAGCAGTTCTTC. This sequence encodes CASTESGLAAYNEQFF. This rearrangement joins TRBV11-3 to TRBJ2-1; 10 bases align to TRBD2. The CDR3 totals 16 residues. J lost 2 bases, V lost 7 bases, and 8 bases had no gene match. From germline, CDR1 is SGHNT and CDR2 YENEEA. Full variable domain (outside the CDR3, taken from reference TRBV11-3 and TRBJ2-1): EAGVVQSPRYKIIEKKQPVAFWCNPISGHNTLYWYLQNLGQGPELLIRYENEEAVDDSQLPKDRFSAERLKGVDSTLKIQPAELGDSAVYLCASTESGLAAYNEQFFGPGTRLTVL.

The V gene is TRBV6-5, the J gene TRBJ1-2; tentatively, D is TRBD1 (5 bases). Germline V gene data show CDR1 as MNHEY and CDR2 as SVGAGI. Trimming left V 1 base short and J 8 bases short, with 17 bases between. The CDR3 is made up of 15 amino acids. The CDR3 nucleotides are TGTGCCAGCAGTTACTTATTAGACAGCAGCCAGGGCTACACCTTC. Protein sequence: CASSYLLDSSQGYTF.

This chain connects TRBV28 to TRBJ1-2; D uncertain. Per germline, CDR1 MDHEN and CDR2 SYDVKM. The CDR3 extends over 15 amino acids. The V and J ends lost 5 bases and 4 bases respectively, with 17 bases between them. The CDR3 loop reads CASSLYRGPTYGYTF. DNA for the CDR3: TGTGCCAGCAGTCTCTACCGGGGTCCTACCTATGGCTACACCTTC.

The V call is TRBV18, the J call TRBJ2-7; 8 bases agree with TRBD1. Unmatched junction bases numbered 4, after V lost 3 bases and J lost 6 bases. CDR1 is KGHSH, CDR2 LQKENI, per germline. This CDR3 region has 13 residues. As DNA, the CDR3 is TGTGCCAGCTCACCGCAGACAGGGGTCGAGCAGTACTTC. The encoded protein is CASSPQTGVEQYF.

V gene TRBV4-1 combines with J gene TRBJ2-1, with D perhaps matching TRBD2 (5 bases). Germline CDR1 MGHRA, CDR2 YSYEKL. The CDR3 contains 18 residues. Deletions cut 4 bases from V and 5 bases from J, with 24 bases between. CDR3 in amino acids: CASSPFQARVASHNEQFF. CDR3 nucleotide sequence: TGCGCCAGCAGCCCCTTCCAAGCAAGGGTAGCGTCCCACAATGAGCAGTTCTTC.

The chain has TRBV11-2 and TRBJ2-7, with TRBD1 identical over 12 bases. CDR1 SGHAT and CDR2 FQNNGV come from the germline V gene. This CDR3 is 17 amino acids long. The V gene end was trimmed by 0 bases and the J gene end by 4 bases; junction bases not matched to a gene: 7. The CDR3 loop is CASSLEGTGGAGYEQYF. The CDR3 coding sequence is TGTGCCAGCAGCTTAGAAGGGACAGGGGGCGCGGGATACGAGCAGTACTTC.

This clone occurred a few times. The genes are TRBV4-1 and TRBJ1-2; D ambiguous. The germline V and J ends were trimmed by 1 base and 1 base, with 4 bases remaining between them. This CDR3 region has 13 residues. The germline gives CDR1 MGHRA, CDR2 YSYEKL. The CDR3 loop reads CASSQVFNYGYTF. Written as DNA, the CDR3 is TGCGCCAGCAGCCAAGTATTTAACTATGGCTACACCTTC.

The J gene is TRBJ2-1, the V gene TRBV15, with 8 bases identical to TRBD1. Germline V gene lookup returns CDR1 LNHNV and CDR2 YYDKDF (reference sequence). V was pared by 3 bases and J by 7 bases, with 8 bases of the junction left unmatched. CDR3 length: 15 residues. This CDR3 reads CATSSGYRGSNEQFF. The CDR3 DNA reads TGTGCCACCAGCAGTGGGTACAGGGGGAGTAATGAGCAGTTCTTC.

CDR3 sequence reads: CASSFEAGLAPNEQFF. The CDR3 DNA follows: TGTGCCAGCAGCTTTGAAGCGGGACTAGCGCCCAATGAGCAGTTCTTC. The chain recombines TRBV12-1 with TRBJ2-1; the table's D call, TRBD2, has no DNA check behind it. TRBV12-1 has pseudogene status. The CDR3 length is 16 residues.

V is TRBV2 and J is TRBJ1-1; D ambiguous. Trimming pared 3 bases from V and 4 bases from J, leaving 12 bases between. CDR3 length equals 14 residues. Per germline, CDR1 SNHLY and CDR2 FYNNEI. CDR3 in DNA: TGTGCCAGCAGTGATTCGATCAGACTCACTGAAGCTTTCTTT. This codes for CASSDSIRLTEAFF.

V gene TRBV7-2 combines with J gene TRBJ1-4; D remains ambiguous. The germline gives CDR1 SGHTA, CDR2 FQGNSA. The CDR3 runs 14 residues. Trimming pared 3 bases from V and 0 bases from J, leaving 5 bases between. CDR3 bases: TGTGCCAGCAGCTTCTCCGCAACTAATGAAAAACTGTTTTTT. It specifies CASSFSATNEKLFF. The variable domain in full, with the rest retrieved from reference TRBV7-2 and TRBJ1-4, is GAGVSQSPSNKVTEKGKDVELRCDPISGHTALYWYRQSLGQGLEFLIYFQGNSAPDKSGLPSDRFSAERTGGSVSTLTIQRTQQEDSAVYLCASSFSATNEKLFFGSGTQLSVL.

The chain uses TRBV2 and TRBJ2-6; D is ambiguous. Germline-derived CDR1 and CDR2 are SNHLY and FYNNEI. Trimming stripped 7 bases from V and 0 bases from J, with 19 bases between. This CDR3 has 18 amino acids. The CDR3 DNA reads TGTGCCAGCACCCTTCGTCGTGCGTCTAACTCTGGGGCCAACGTCCTGACTTTC. It codes for CASTLRRASNSGANVLTF.

The chain carries TRBV9 and TRBJ1-4; possible D gene TRBD1, 6 bases. Deletions cut 0 bases from V and 11 bases from J, with 14 bases between. In germline, CDR1 is SGDLS, CDR2 YYNGEE. The CDR3 is 14 amino acids. The CDR3 nucleotides read TGTGCCAGCAGCGTAGGACAGGCTCCCGGGAAACTGTTTTTT. Translation: CASSVGQAPGKLFF.

About this clone itself: A much larger clone sits a single nucleotide away, making a read error possible. In nucleotides, the CDR3 is TGTGCCTGGAGTGTACCAGACAGGAACACCGGGGAGCTGTTTTTT. Translated, it gives CAWSVPDRNTGELFF. The rearrangement uses TRBV30 and TRBJ2-2; weak D call: TRBD1 (5 bases). With 0 bases removed from V and 1 base from J, the gap between germline ends came to 9 bases. The length of the CDR3 is 15 residues. From germline, CDR1 is GTSNPN and CDR2 SVGIG (reference sequence).

The CDR3 DNA reads TGTGCCAGCAGCCCCCGACAGGGGGCGAAATACGAGCAGTACTTC. Its translation: CASSPRQGAKYEQYF. This rearrangement joins TRBV6-6 to TRBJ2-7; 10 bases align to TRBD1. With V trimmed by 6 bases and J by 4 bases, 9 bases remained unmatched. From germline, CDR1 is MNHNY and CDR2 SVGAGI (reference sequence). The CDR3 covers 15 residues.

This sequence joins TRBV5-1 and TRBJ2-6, with 13 nucleotides matching TRBD2. J was trimmed by 3 bases and V by 4 bases; bases with no gene match: 10. Germline V CDR1 and CDR2: SGHRS, YFSETQ. CDR3 size: 19 residues. The CDR3: CASSLGLAGPNFGANVLTF. The CDR3 DNA sequence: TGCGCCAGCAGCCTGGGACTAGCGGGACCGAATTTTGGGGCCAACGTCCTGACTTTC.

The rearrangement uses TRBV20-1 and TRBJ2-7; D ambiguous. CDR1 DFQATT and CDR2 SNEGSKA come from the germline V gene (reference sequence). V was trimmed by 5 bases and J by 5 bases, leaving 10 bases between them. There are 11 residues in the CDR3. The CDR3 bases are TGCAGTGCTTTTGACACCCACGAGCAGTACTTC. Its protein is CSAFDTHEQYF.